This TCR beta chain was profiled in a study of human T cells and chemical hapten exposure. Authors' data handling: TCRs per sample had a median of around 100,000 and ranged from roughly 20,000 to 700,000. TCRdb ran MiXCR on the RACE reads and lists one entry per CDR3 protein. TCRdb's processing, not the authors', yielded these V and J calls. The data show 40,000 to 45,000 distinct CDR3 sequences, about 4% seen once. The sample holds many counts of this clonotype. Its antigen is not identified. Findings and caveats of the study: Once DPC sensitization occurred, TCRs above 1 in 1000 frequency showed no change.

Noted time point: healthy volunteer bleed at 6 weeks. The template was total RNA from unfractionated whole blood. With 5 bases removed from V and 2 bases from J, the gap between germline ends came to 22 bases. The CDR3 has 17 amino acids. CDR1 and CDR2 (germline): SGHRS, YFSETQ. Specimen: whole blood. V usage is TRBV5-1 and J usage is TRBJ1-2; D uncertain. This clonotype was obtained from a human donor in good health. Some clones in this sample may be carry-over from other donors' samples. The CDR3 bases are TGCGCCAGCAGACCGGGGAACGTTATGTCCTTCAACTATGGCTACACCTTC. It specifies CASRPGNVMSFNYGYTF.